The 6 T cell receptor beta chains listed next were all sequenced from one sample in a study of molecular identifiers for immune sequencing clone quantification. TCRdb redid the calling of the PCR reads with MiXCR, one entry per CDR3 protein. The sample records approximately 680,000 distinct CDR3 sequences, less than 30% being singletons. The sample consisted of naive CD8+ T cells from blood, with Jurkat cell RNA spiked in. Subset meaning: FACS-sorted CD8+CD4-CCR7+CD45RA+ naive T cells. Receptor source: a human donor in good health. Some libraries in this study had Jurkat cell RNA spiked in.

The chain combines TRBV6-5 with TRBJ2-4, with 8 positions matching TRBD1. With 5 bases clipped from V and 1 base from J, the junction kept 10 bases outside the gene matches. Germline lookup yields CDR1 MNHEY and CDR2 SVGAGI. The CDR3 is 17 residues long. The CDR3 bases are TGTGCCAGCAGTCTCTCAGGGCAGGGGGCCGCCAAAAACATTCAGTACTTC. This sequence encodes CASSLSGQGAAKNIQYF.

This clonotype was found a few times. The chain carries TRBV30 and TRBJ2-3, with a possible D match to TRBD1 (5 bases). The ends were cut back, 0 bases at V and 7 bases at J, with 11 bases in the middle. The CDR3 loop spans 13 amino acids. Germline lookup yields CDR1 GTSNPN and CDR2 SVGIG (reference sequence). The CDR3 DNA reads TGTGCCTGGAGTGTACTTGGGGCAAATACGCAGTATTTT. This sequence encodes CAWSVLGANTQYF.

As for this clonotype: Sequence at one end of the junction differs from germline and may be a read error. The V gene is TRBV4-1, the J gene TRBJ2-7, with D perhaps TRBD1 or TRBD2 (5 bases each). CDR1 and CDR2 (germline): MGHRA, YSYEKL. CDR3 size: 15 residues. The CDR3 is CASTLEGSSSYEQYF. In DNA, the CDR3 is TGCGCCAGCACACTCGAGGGGTCCAGCTCCTACGAGCAATACTTC.

There are a few counts of this clonotype. This sequence joins TRBV5-1 and TRBJ1-4, with D perhaps TRBD1 (6 bases). V lost 2 bases and J 7 bases, leaving 12 bases between the germline ends. The CDR3 loop spans 14 amino acids. Germline V gene data show CDR1 as SGHRS and CDR2 as YFSETQ. The CDR3 is CASSFTGLGEKLFF. The CDR3 nucleotides read TGCGCCAGCAGCTTCACAGGGTTGGGTGAAAAACTGTTTTTT.

CDR3 sequence: CASSQDPRLAGVYNEQFF. The CDR3 DNA follows: TGTGCCAGCAGCCAAGATCCCCGACTAGCGGGGGTCTACAATGAGCAGTTCTTC. V is TRBV14 and J is TRBJ2-1, with TRBD2 matching 12 bases. Germline CDR1 SGHDN, CDR2 FVKESK. Unmatched junction bases numbered 6, after V lost 0 bases and J lost 3 bases. There are 18 residues in the CDR3.

This clonotype was recorded only once. The conserved closing phenylalanine or tryptophan is absent in this CDR3, likely reflecting a read error. The genes are TRBV20-1 and TRBJ2-7; a possible D gene is TRBD1 (6 bases). Per germline, CDR1 DFQATT and CDR2 SNEGSKA (reference sequence). CDR3 length equals 12 residues. V lost 5 bases and J lost 2, with 10 bases in between. CDR3 bases: TGCAGTGCTCGGGACACAGCCTACGAGCAGTACTCC. As protein: CSARDTAYEQYS.